Below, 8 T cell receptor beta chains from the same sample are listed, as sequenced in a study of control samples from healthy donors and cancer patients. TCRdb's table, derived via immunoSEQ multiplex PCR, lists solely in-frame clones and lacks some. This sample has 70,000 to 85,000 clones, with approximately 82% found just once. The sample was PBMCs. These receptors came from a man aged 60 to 75 with head and neck cancer.

The chain links TRBV28 to TRBJ1-5, with no clear D. Trimming removed 10 bases at V and 3 bases at J, with 19 bases between. This CDR3 has 15 residues. Germline lookup yields CDR1 MDHEN and CDR2 SYDVKM. CDR3 sequence (DNA): TGTGCCACCCGTAGGCCCCCACCCCTCAATCAGCCCCAGCATTTT. It yields the protein CATRRPPPLNQPQHF.

The chain joins TRBV28 to TRBJ2-1; the D call may be TRBD1 or TRBD2 (5 bases each). CDR3 length: 14 amino acids. Deletions cut 8 bases from V and 2 bases from J, with 13 bases between. The germline V gene has CDR1 MDHEN and CDR2 SYDVKM. The CDR3 bases are TGTGCCAGCGGAACCGGGACGGCCTACAATGAGCAGTTCTTC. This sequence encodes CASGTGTAYNEQFF.

The chain links TRBV7-9 to TRBJ2-6; 11 bases line up with TRBD1. CDR3 length: 19 amino acids. Trimming at V came to 5 bases and at J to 2 bases, leaving 11 bases not matched to a gene. Looked up from germline, CDR1 is SEHNR and CDR2 is FQNEAQ (reference sequence). The CDR3 DNA follows: TGTGCCAGCAGCCCCAACGAGGGACAGGGGGGGGCTGGGGCCAACGTCCTGACTTTC. Its protein product is CASSPNEGQGGAGANVLTF.

The chain combines TRBV11-3 with TRBJ2-3; 7 nucleotides line up with TRBD2. This CDR3 has 15 residues. Germline assignment: CDR1 SGHNT and CDR2 YENEEA. V gave up 4 bases and J gave up 5 bases; unmatched junction bases: 9. CDR3 bases: TGTGCCAGCAGCTCCCAACGGGGCGGGAGAGATACGCAGTATTTT. It is translated as CASSSQRGGRDTQYF.

The chain is built from TRBV7-2 and TRBJ2-6; D call uncertain. Germline-derived CDR1 and CDR2 are SGHTA and FQGNSA. The CDR3 spans 16 residues. V was cut by 5 bases and J by 0 bases, with 11 bases left in between. The CDR3 here is CASSPRSNSGANVLTF. For the CDR3, the DNA is TGTGCCAGCAGCCCACGGTCCAACTCTGGGGCCAACGTCCTGACTTTC.

This chain uses TRBV2 with TRBJ1-2; tentative D call: TRBD1 (5 bases). The V gene's germline CDR1 is SNHLY and CDR2 FYNNEI. The CDR3 runs to 13 residues. The germline V and J ends were trimmed by 5 bases and 7 bases, with 14 bases remaining between them. In DNA form, the CDR3 reads TGTGCCAGCAGTATTGAGGAGGGGATTGGCTACACCTTC. It is translated as CASSIEEGIGYTF. Looking up the rest from reference TRBV2 and TRBJ1-2 gives the full variable domain: EPEVTQTPSHQVTQMGQEVILRCVPISNHLYFYWYRQILGQKVEFLVSFYNNEISEKSEIFDDQFSVERPDGSNFTLKIRSTKLEDSAMYFCASSIEEGIGYTFGSGTRLTVV.

This sequence joins TRBV28 and TRBJ1-2; D may be TRBD1 (5 bases). The CDR3 runs 13 residues. Germline values: CDR1 MDHEN, CDR2 SYDVKM. The V end lost 4 bases, the J end lost 6 bases, and 12 bases lay between the germline ends. CDR3 sequence: CASSSSGYDGYTF. CDR3 sequence (DNA): TGTGCCAGCAGTTCCTCAGGGTATGATGGCTACACCTTC.

CDR3 loop: CASSTGTYTDTQYF. The CDR3 region has the DNA TGTGCCAGCAGTACGGGAACCTACACAGATACGCAGTATTTT. The chain has TRBV6-1 and TRBJ2-3, with D perhaps matching TRBD2 (5 bases). There are 14 residues in the CDR3. CDR1 is MNHNS and CDR2 is SASEGT in the germline V gene. The V and J ends lost 5 bases and 2 bases respectively, with 11 bases between them.